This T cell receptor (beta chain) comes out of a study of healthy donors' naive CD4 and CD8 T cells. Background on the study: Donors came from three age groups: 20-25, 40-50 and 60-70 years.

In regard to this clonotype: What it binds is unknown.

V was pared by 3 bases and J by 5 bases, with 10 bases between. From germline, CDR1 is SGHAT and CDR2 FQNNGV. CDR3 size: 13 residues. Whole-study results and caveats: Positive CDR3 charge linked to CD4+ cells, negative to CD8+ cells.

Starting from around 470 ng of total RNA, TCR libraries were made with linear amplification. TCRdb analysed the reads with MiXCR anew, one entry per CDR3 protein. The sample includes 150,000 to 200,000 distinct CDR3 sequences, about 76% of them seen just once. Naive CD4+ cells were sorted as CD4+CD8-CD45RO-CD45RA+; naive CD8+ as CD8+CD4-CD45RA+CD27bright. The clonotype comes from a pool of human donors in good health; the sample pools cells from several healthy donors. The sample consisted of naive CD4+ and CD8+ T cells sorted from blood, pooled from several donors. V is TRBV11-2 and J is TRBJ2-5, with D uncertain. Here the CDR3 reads CASSFPNSETQYF. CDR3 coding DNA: TGTGCCAGCAGCTTTCCCAATTCCGAGACCCAGTACTTC. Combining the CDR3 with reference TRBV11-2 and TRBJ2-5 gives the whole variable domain EAGVAQSPRYKIIEKRQSVAFWCNPISGHATLYWYQQILGQGPKLLIQFQNNGVVDDSQLPKDRFSAERLKGVDSTLKIQPAKLEDSAVYLCASSFPNSETQYFGPGTRLLVL.